A single sample gave rise to the 8 T cell receptor beta chains below, sequenced in a study of tumor-infiltrating lymphocytes in oesophageal squamous cell carcinoma. TCRdb analysed the PCR reads with MiXCR anew, one entry per CDR3 protein. The table lists 20,000 or so distinct CDR3 sequences, roughly 40% of them singletons, with around two fifths in the top ten. Sequenced input: esophageal tumor tissue. All receptors derive from a male donor with esophageal squamous cell carcinoma.

On this clonotype itself: Because it lacks the conserved phenylalanine or tryptophan at the end, this CDR3 is likely a read error. The DNA is omitted, as the CDR3 cannot be located on it reliably, and the CDR3 follows TCRdb's listing. The chain combines TRBV6-6 with TRBJ2-7; the table's D gene call, TRBD1, was not cross checked with the DNA. Germline V gene lookup returns CDR1 MNHNY and CDR2 SVGAGI (reference sequence). The CDR3 length is 17 residues, termini included. The CDR3: CASSYGTGGIYGYTFGS.

Notes on this clonotype: One end of the junction is discordant with germline, which a read error may explain. The chain joins TRBV7-2 to TRBJ2-3; 9 bases fit TRBD2. The J call may be in error: the DNA end matches TRBJ2-7 better. CDR1 and CDR2 from the germline V gene are SGHTA and FQGNSA. This CDR3 has 15 amino acids. CDR3 amino acids: CASSPGLAPTYKQYF. CDR3 DNA sequence: TGTGCCAGCAGCCCCGGACTAGCGCCAACCTACAAGCAGTACTTC.

This clonotype has a count of ten or more. The genes are TRBV14 and TRBJ2-7, with D maybe TRBD2 (5 bases). Germline lookup yields CDR1 SGHDN and CDR2 FVKESK. V was trimmed by 2 bases and J by 1 base, leaving 12 bases between them. The CDR3 contains 15 residues. The DNA of the CDR3 is TGTGCCAGCAGCCAAACGGGGAGAGGGTCCTACGAGCAGTACTTC. Protein sequence: CASSQTGRGSYEQYF.

As regards this clonotype: The CDR3 does not end in the conserved phenylalanine or tryptophan, so this is likely a read error. Because the CDR3's place on the DNA is in doubt, the DNA is left out and the CDR3 is given as listed by TCRdb. The chain couples TRBV6-6 to TRBJ2-6. The germline gives CDR1 MNHNY, CDR2 SVGAGI (reference sequence). The CDR3 region is 11 residues in length, termini included. The CDR3 here is CASSYSMVLDP.

This clonotype was observed at least ten times. The chain links TRBV25-1 to TRBJ2-1; 10 bases map to TRBD1. This CDR3 region has 14 residues. J was trimmed by 8 bases and V by 3 bases; bases with no gene match: 4. Germline V gene data show CDR1 as MGHDK and CDR2 as SYGVNS. In DNA, the CDR3 is TGTGCCAGCAGTGACTATGGGACAGGGGATGAGCAGTTCTTC. It yields the protein CASSDYGTGDEQFF.

The chain joins TRBV7-2 to TRBJ2-5; D remains unclear. The J call is doubtful: the DNA matches TRBJ2-7 better. CDR3 length equals 13 residues. Germline V gene lookup returns CDR1 SGHTA and CDR2 FQGNSA. Here the CDR3 reads CASSLLRDYEQYF. In nucleotides, the CDR3 is TGTGCCAGCAGCTTACTCCGAGACTACGAGCAGTACTTC.

At least ten counts were recorded for this clonotype. The rearrangement links TRBV7-3 to TRBJ2-3; D ambiguous. CDR3 length: 13 amino acids. Trimming left V 5 bases short and J 4 bases short, with 10 bases between. Per germline, CDR1 SGHTA and CDR2 FQGTGA. The CDR3 DNA reads as TGTGCCAGCAGCCAAAGACCATCAGATACGCAGTATTTT. The encoded protein is CASSQRPSDTQYF.

The gene calls are TRBV11-2 and TRBJ2-2; 9 nucleotides match TRBD1. CDR3 size: 18 residues. Germline CDR1 is SGHAT and CDR2 is FQNNGV. The J segment lost 5 bases and the V segment lost 6 bases, leaving 16 bases of the junction unmatched. CDR3 sequence reads: CASSPRQGVIVGTGELFF. The CDR3 coding sequence is TGTGCCAGCAGTCCCCGACAGGGGGTAATAGTGGGGACCGGGGAGCTGTTTTTT. The full variable domain, completed using reference TRBV11-2 and TRBJ2-2, is EAGVAQSPRYKIIEKRQSVAFWCNPISGHATLYWYQQILGQGPKLLIQFQNNGVVDDSQLPKDRFSAERLKGVDSTLKIQPAKLEDSAVYLCASSPRQGVIVGTGELFFGEGSRLTVL.